These 25 T cell receptor beta chains were sequenced from one sample in a study of T-cell memory formation after mild COVID-19 (dated by TCRdb to about 2021). Library preparation was by 5' RACE. Sequenced on an Illumina NovaSeq 6000. TCRdb trimmed the raw reads at Q25, called clones with MiXCR and kept productive beta chains. One record per CDR3 amino acid sequence lists the most common genes and DNA. Across this sample there are roughly 600,000 distinct CDR3 sequences, with about a sixth seen only once. The ten largest clonotypes hold more than 10% of the sample. Sequencing input: PBMCs or a T cell subset sorted from them (not recorded which). Every receptor here comes from an adult woman who had mild COVID-19 (a few samples of this study predate the infection). The sample titles of this study are shuffled in the database, so cell type and time point are left out; the donor was told from shared clones.

The chain couples TRBV29-1 to TRBJ2-1; D might be TRBD2 (6 bases). V was clipped by 4 bases and J by 6 bases, with 19 bases between them. The CDR3 loop spans 15 amino acids. Germline V gene data show CDR1 as SQVTM and CDR2 as ANQGSEA. The CDR3 is CSVVWAGRPANEQFF. The CDR3 nucleotides are TGCAGCGTTGTATGGGCGGGACGGCCAGCCAATGAGCAGTTCTTC.

The chain is built from TRBV12-3 or TRBV12-4 and TRBJ1-1; D unclear. V was trimmed by 6 bases and J by 7 bases, leaving 12 bases between them. This CDR3 is built from 12 residues. CDR3 amino acids: CASSRALDEAFF. The CDR3 bases are TGTGCCAGCAGCCGGGCCCTGGATGAAGCTTTCTTT.

The gene calls are TRBV7-2 and TRBJ1-6; D is possibly TRBD1 (5 bases). This CDR3 has 14 amino acids. Per the germline V gene, CDR1 is SGHTA and CDR2 is FQGNSA. With 2 bases removed from V and 10 bases from J, the gap between germline ends came to 12 bases. This chain's CDR3 is CASSLQGRGSPLHF. The CDR3 coding sequence is TGTGCCAGCAGCTTACAGGGAAGGGGATCACCCCTCCACTTT.

This clonotype was seen many times. The J gene is TRBJ2-7, the V gene TRBV20-1; 9 bases are shared with TRBD1. CDR3 size: 13 residues. Trimming at V came to 5 bases and at J to 5 bases, leaving 7 bases not matched to a gene. Germline CDR1 DFQATT, CDR2 SNEGSKA (reference sequence). The DNA of the CDR3 is TGCAGTGCTTCCGGGACAGGGACCCACGAGCAGTACTTC. It yields the protein CSASGTGTHEQYF.

Only a few counts were recorded for this clonotype. The chain links TRBV7-2 to TRBJ2-3, with D hard to call. Germline V lookup: CDR1 SGHTA, CDR2 FQGNSA. The CDR3 extends over 13 amino acids. Trimming stripped 5 bases from V and 6 bases from J, with 12 bases between. The CDR3 nucleotides read TGTGCCAGCAGCGTATGGGTGGGGGATACGCAGTATTTT. Its translation is CASSVWVGDTQYF.

This clonotype was seen ten or more times. The chain carries TRBV7-8 and TRBJ2-2; D remains unclear. Germline V gives CDR1 SGHVS, CDR2 FQNEAQ. V lost 0 bases to trimming and J lost 1 base, with 9 bases between them. The CDR3 sequence is 16 residues long. CDR3 sequence (DNA): TGTGCCAGCAGCTTAGCGATCCGGCGGAACACCGGGGAGCTGTTTTTT. Protein sequence: CASSLAIRRNTGELFF. Based on the CDR3 plus reference TRBV7-8 and TRBJ2-2, the full variable domain is GAGVSQSPRYKVAKRGQDVALRCDPISGHVSLFWYQQALGQGPEFLTYFQNEAQLDKSGLPSDRFFAERPEGSVSTLKIQRTQQEDSAVYLCASSLAIRRNTGELFFGEGSRLTVL.

The chain links TRBV4-1 to TRBJ1-2; 8 bases are a match to TRBD1. V was clipped by 4 bases and J by 3 bases; unmatched bases: 13. Germline loops: CDR1 MGHRA, CDR2 YSYEKL. The CDR3 is made up of 17 amino acids. CDR3 DNA: TGCGCCAGCAGCCGATCCGTTCGACAGGGGATAGACTATGGCTACACCTTC. Translated, it gives CASSRSVRQGIDYGYTF.

This clonotype appeared a few times. V usage is TRBV10-3 and J usage is TRBJ2-1; 9 bases align to TRBD2. V dropped 3 bases and J dropped 4; count of bases not matched to a gene: 10. CDR1 and CDR2 (germline): ENHRY, SYGVKD. CDR3 size: 17 residues. The CDR3 loop is CAISEAETSGPYNEQFF. The DNA of the CDR3 is TGTGCCATCAGTGAAGCAGAGACTAGCGGACCGTACAATGAGCAGTTCTTC.

Only a few counts were recorded for this clonotype. The chain employs TRBV5-1 and TRBJ1-1, with D uncertain. Germline CDR1 reads SGHRS; CDR2 reads YFSETQ. The CDR3 has 13 residues. The V end was cut by 4 bases, the J end by 4 bases, with 11 bases between. CDR3 loop: CASSDVRATEAFF. CDR3 nucleotide sequence: TGCGCCAGCAGCGACGTTCGGGCCACTGAAGCTTTCTTT. The full variable domain, in which reference TRBV5-1 and TRBJ1-1 provide the parts outside the CDR3, is KAGVTQTPRYLIKTRGQQVTLSCSPISGHRSVSWYQQTPGQGLQFLFEYFSETQRNKGNFPGRFSGRQFSNSRSEMNVSTLELGDSALYLCASSDVRATEAFFGQGTRLTVV.

This clonotype was found a few times. The chain carries TRBV27 and TRBJ1-1; maybe TRBD1 (6 bases). Germline V gene sequence: CDR1 MNHEY, CDR2 SMNVEV (reference sequence). CDR3 size: 16 residues. V was trimmed by 6 bases and J by 0 bases, leaving 17 bases between them. Here the CDR3 reads CASSQRTVRLNTEAFF. The CDR3 nucleotides are TGTGCCAGCAGCCAGCGGACAGTCCGCCTGAACACTGAAGCTTTCTTT.

CDR3 sequence: CASSWTMGITGELFF. Here the CDR3 DNA reads TGTGCCAGCAGTTGGACAATGGGGATCACCGGGGAGCTGTTTTTT. The chain has TRBV12-3 or TRBV12-4 and TRBJ2-2, with D maybe TRBD1 (5 bases). This CDR3 spans 15 amino acids. The V end was cut by 4 bases, the J end by 4 bases, with 13 bases between.

The chain is built from TRBV18 and TRBJ1-6; weak D call: TRBD1 (5 bases). Germline loops: CDR1 KGHSH, CDR2 LQKENI. This CDR3 contains 15 residues. V was clipped by 4 bases and J by 11 bases, with 18 bases between them. CDR3 nucleotides: TGTGCCAGCTCACTCCCAGGGAGCAAAGGACCACCCCTCCACTTT. It translates to CASSLPGSKGPPLHF.

Only a few counts were recorded for this clonotype. This chain links TRBV20-1 with TRBJ2-2; D not resolved. Trimming took 1 base from V and 6 from J, leaving 9 bases between them. This CDR3 is built from 13 residues. Germline CDR1 DFQATT, CDR2 SNEGSKA (reference sequence). CDR3 bases: TGCAGTGCTAGAGGTCCCGTTGCCGGGGAGCTGTTTTTT. Protein sequence: CSARGPVAGELFF.

This clonotype was found a few times. This rearrangement joins TRBV6-6 to TRBJ2-5; weak D call: TRBD2 (7 bases). The V end was cut by 0 bases, the J end by 4 bases, with 15 bases between. This CDR3 contains 16 residues. The germline gives CDR1 MNHNY, CDR2 SVGAGI (reference sequence). Written as DNA, the CDR3 is TGTGCCAGCAGTTACTCGACCGGGGGGCGTCGAGAGACCCAGTACTTC. Protein product: CASSYSTGGRRETQYF.

This clonotype was counted between two and nine times. This chain uses TRBV7-2 with TRBJ2-5; D uncertain. The CDR3 has 13 residues. The V and J ends lost 3 bases and 0 bases respectively, with 5 bases between them. From germline, CDR1 is SGHTA and CDR2 FQGNSA. CDR3 sequence: CASSLYNQETQYF. CDR3 in DNA: TGTGCCAGCAGCTTGTACAACCAAGAGACCCAGTACTTC.

The chain couples TRBV18 to TRBJ1-4; D unresolved. CDR3 length equals 13 residues. CDR1 and CDR2 from the germline V gene are KGHSH and LQKENI. The V end lost 3 bases, the J end lost 4 bases, and 6 bases lay between the germline ends. CDR3 in amino acids: CASSPDGNEKLFF. The DNA for the CDR3 is TGTGCCAGCTCACCGGACGGTAATGAAAAACTGTTTTTT.

The chain is built from TRBV5-6 and TRBJ2-2, with D perhaps matching TRBD1 or TRBD2 (5 bases each). Trimming left V 5 bases short and J 4 bases short, with 12 bases between. This CDR3 spans 14 amino acids. The germline gives CDR1 SGHDT, CDR2 YYEEEE. The CDR3: CASRPVRGTGELFF. The CDR3 coding sequence is TGTGCCAGCAGGCCCGTGAGGGGCACCGGGGAGCTGTTTTTT.

The CDR3 spells CSARGLGGFAETQYF. The DNA of the CDR3 is TGCAGTGCTAGAGGTCTGGGAGGCTTTGCGGAGACCCAGTACTTC. The chain is built from TRBV20-1 and TRBJ2-5, with D possibly TRBD2 on 6 matching bases. The CDR3 is 15 amino acids. With 1 base removed from V and 5 bases from J, the gap between germline ends came to 17 bases. CDR1 is DFQATT, CDR2 SNEGSKA, per germline (reference sequence).

The rearrangement links TRBV30 to TRBJ1-2; D is ambiguous. V was pared by 2 bases and J by 5 bases, with 9 bases between. CDR1 is GTSNPN and CDR2 is SVGIG in the germline V gene (reference sequence). CDR3 length: 12 residues. CDR3 nucleotide sequence: TGTGCCTGGAGTTACATGGTTTATGGCTACACCTTC. It specifies CAWSYMVYGYTF.

This clonotype was picked up a small number of times. The rearrangement uses TRBV5-5 and TRBJ1-1, with D perhaps TRBD1 (6 bases). Per the germline V gene, CDR1 is SGHKS and CDR2 is YYEKEE (reference sequence). Trimming took off 4 bases at V and 2 bases at J, with 15 bases between the two ends. The CDR3 sequence is 15 residues long. The DNA of the CDR3 is TGTGCCAGCAGCGGTACGACCGGGACAAACACTGAAGCTTTCTTT. Its translation is CASSGTTGTNTEAFF. Full variable domain (remainder filled in from reference TRBV5-5 and TRBJ1-1): DAGVTQSPTHLIKTRGQQVTLRCSPISGHKSVSWYQQVLGQGPQFIFQYYEKEERGRGNFPDRFSARQFPNYSSELNVNALLLGDSALYLCASSGTTGTNTEAFFGQGTRLTVV.

This clonotype was found a few times. This chain connects TRBV10-3 to TRBJ2-5; D not resolved. Germline CDR1 and CDR2: ENHRY and SYGVKD. This CDR3 region has 14 residues. V gave up 6 bases and J gave up 2 bases, with 13 bases separating them. The CDR3 region has the DNA TGTGCCATCAGATCACGAACAGAGCAAGAGACCCAGTACTTC. Translated: CAIRSRTEQETQYF.

This chain links TRBV3-1 with TRBJ1-3; D is undetermined. Germline assignment: CDR1 LGHDT and CDR2 YNNKEL (reference sequence). The CDR3 loop spans 12 amino acids. Trimming pared 5 bases from V and 4 bases from J, leaving 6 bases between. This CDR3 is CASSALGNTIYF. The CDR3 region has the DNA TGTGCCAGCAGCGCCCTGGGAAACACCATATATTTT.

This clonotype was counted ten times or more. This rearrangement joins TRBV12-3 or TRBV12-4 to TRBJ2-1; D is ambiguous. The CDR3 has 11 residues. Trimming took off 1 base at V and 9 bases at J, with 4 bases between the two ends. The CDR3 nucleotides are TGTGCCAGCAGTTTAGTTGGTGAGCAGTTCTTC. Its translation is CASSLVGEQFF.

There are a few counts of this clonotype. The V and J genes are TRBV11-1 and TRBJ2-1; no clear D gene. CDR3 length: 11 amino acids. V was pared by 1 base and J by 11 bases, with 6 bases between. From germline, CDR1 is SGHAT and CDR2 FQDESV (reference sequence). The CDR3 DNA sequence: TGTGCCAGCAGCTTAGGGACCAAGCAGTTCTTC. Its protein product is CASSLGTKQFF.

This clonotype was counted a few times. The V and J genes are TRBV5-1 and TRBJ1-5; D is possibly TRBD1 (5 bases). There are 14 residues in the CDR3. Trimming shortened V by 5 bases and J by 1 base, and 10 bases separated the two germline ends. CDR1 is SGHRS, CDR2 YFSETQ, per germline. CDR3: CASSPWDSNQPQHF. Here the CDR3 DNA reads TGCGCCAGCAGTCCTTGGGACAGCAATCAGCCCCAGCATTTT. The full variable domain, completed using reference TRBV5-1 and TRBJ1-5, is KAGVTQTPRYLIKTRGQQVTLSCSPISGHRSVSWYQQTPGQGLQFLFEYFSETQRNKGNFPGRFSGRQFSNSRSEMNVSTLELGDSALYLCASSPWDSNQPQHFGDGTRLSIL.